The rows below give T cell receptor beta chains drawn from one sample of a study of CD8 T cells in Susac syndrome. TCRdb recomputed calls from the immunoSEQ multiplex PCR reads with MiXCR, one row per CDR3 protein. The sample includes nearly 25,000 distinct CDR3 sequences, roughly 93% seen only once; the top ten take 0.6% to 0.75%. Specimen: CD8+ T cells from PBMCs. The receptors were sampled from a human donor with Susac syndrome. CDR3s leave out the opening cysteine and the closing phenylalanine or tryptophan.

J: TRBJ2-3
V: TRBV2
CDR3: ASTAGVTDTQY

J: TRBJ1-2
V: TRBV19
CDR3: ASNSNYGYT

J: TRBJ2-1
V: TRBV11-3
CDR3: ASSEDNEQF

J: TRBJ1-2
V: TRBV12-3/TRBV12-4
CDR3: ASRLLAPNDGYT

J: TRBJ2-7
V: TRBV11-2
CDR3: ASSLRARNPYEQY

J: TRBJ2-7
V: TRBV7-9
CDR3: ASSPPLIYEQY

J: TRBJ1-1
V: TRBV28
CDR3: ASGGNSEAF

J: TRBJ2-5
V: TRBV4-1
CDR3: ASSHQGPQLPGHQETQY

J: TRBJ2-3
V: TRBV5-1
CDR3: ASSLEGGARSPDTQY

J: TRBJ1-3
V: TRBV7-2
CDR3: ASSPAGAGGNTIY

J: TRBJ2-1
V: TRBV19
CDR3: ASSADSGGPYNEQF

J: TRBJ2-6
V: TRBV4-3
CDR3: ASSPEGQSSGANVLT